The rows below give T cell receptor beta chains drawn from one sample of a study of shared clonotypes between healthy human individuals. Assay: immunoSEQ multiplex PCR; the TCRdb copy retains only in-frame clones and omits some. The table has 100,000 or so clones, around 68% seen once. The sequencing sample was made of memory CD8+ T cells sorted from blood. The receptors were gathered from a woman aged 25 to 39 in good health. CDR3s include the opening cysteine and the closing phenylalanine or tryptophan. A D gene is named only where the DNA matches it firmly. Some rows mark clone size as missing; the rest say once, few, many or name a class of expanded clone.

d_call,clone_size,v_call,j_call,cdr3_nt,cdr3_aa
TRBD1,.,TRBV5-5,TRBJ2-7,TGTGCCAGCAGCCTTACAGGGGGCATAACCTACGAGCAGTACTTC,CASSLTGGITYEQYF
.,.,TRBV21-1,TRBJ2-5,TGTGCCAGCAGTACCATGCTATTAGAGACCCAGTACTTC,CASSTMLLETQYF
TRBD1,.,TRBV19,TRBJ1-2,TGTGCCAGTAGTATCTGGACAGGGGAACTGTATGGCTACACCTTC,CASSIWTGELYGYTF
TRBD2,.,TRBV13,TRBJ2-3,TGTGCCAGCAGCCAGTGGAACTGGACTAGCGGGAGTCCTAATACGCAGTATTTT,CASSQWNWTSGSPNTQYF
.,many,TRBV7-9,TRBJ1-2,TGTGCCAGCAGCTGGGGGGTCGATGGCTACACCTTC,CASSWGVDGYTF
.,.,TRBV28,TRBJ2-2,TGTGCCAGCAGTTTTCGGCTTCCGTGGAGCTACCGAACCGGGGAGCTGTTTTTT,CASSFRLPWSYRTGELFF
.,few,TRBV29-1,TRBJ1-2,TGCAGCGCCGGAAAGGGTTATGGCTACACCTTC,CSAGKGYGYTF
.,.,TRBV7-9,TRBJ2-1,TGTGCCAGCAGCGCCCGGTCTTACAATGAGCAGTTCTTC,CASSARSYNEQFF
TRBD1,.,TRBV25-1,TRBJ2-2,TGTGCCAGCGAGGACAGGGGGCAGGCCGGGGAGCTGTTTTTT,CASEDRGQAGELFF
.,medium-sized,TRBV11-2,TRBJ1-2,TGTGCCAGCAGCTTAGACGGCCATGGCTACACCTTC,CASSLDGHGYTF
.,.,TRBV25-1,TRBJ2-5,TGTGCCAGCAGTGCCGAGTGGCGGTTGGGGGTCAACCAAGAGACCCAGTACTTC,CASSAEWRLGVNQETQYF
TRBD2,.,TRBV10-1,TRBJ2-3,TGCGCCAGCAGCCTTCTACCCTTAGCGGGAGGCCGTGATACGCAGTATTTT,CASSLLPLAGGRDTQYF
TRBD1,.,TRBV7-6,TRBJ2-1,TGTGCCAGCAGCCCGGGACAGCTGAACAATGAGCAGTTCTTC,CASSPGQLNNEQFF
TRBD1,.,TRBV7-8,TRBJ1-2,TGTGCCAGCAGCTTAGATGGGACAGGGAATGGCTACACCTTC,CASSLDGTGNGYTF
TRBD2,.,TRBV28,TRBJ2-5,TGTGCCAGCAGTTTAGTACTAGCGGGAGGGGACGGGGAGACCCAGTACTTC,CASSLVLAGGDGETQYF
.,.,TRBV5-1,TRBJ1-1,TGCGCCAGCAGCTTGACGGGAGGTGCCACTGAAGCTTTCTTT,CASSLTGGATEAFF
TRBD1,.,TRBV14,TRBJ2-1,TGTGCCAGCAGCCAAGGGATGCGGACAGGGAGCAATGAGCAGTTCTTC,CASSQGMRTGSNEQFF
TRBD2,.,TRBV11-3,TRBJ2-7,TGTGCCAGCAGCTCCTTTCAAGCGGGAGTGGGGGAGCAGTACTTC,CASSSFQAGVGEQYF